This passage covers 28 T cell receptor beta chains from one sample sequenced in a study of T cell repertoires in cytomegalovirus infection. MiXCR was run by TCRdb on the reads, yielding one entry per CDR3 protein. Here the sample spans about 35,000 distinct CDR3 sequences, about 48% being singletons. No antigen has been assigned to these receptors. This sample comprised CD8+ T cells from cultured PBMCs, obtained from culture after CMV antigen stimulation. The receptors stem from a human donor in good health (CMV status not recorded). Some clones in this sample may be carry-over from other donors' samples.

This chain links TRBV7-6 with TRBJ2-1; 10 nucleotides line up with TRBD2. The CDR3 has 17 residues. Germline V gene lookup returns CDR1 SGHVS and CDR2 FNYEAQ. V was pared by 4 bases and J by 6 bases, with 12 bases of the junction left unmatched. The CDR3 spells CASSYPSGSNKGNEQFF. The CDR3 bases are TGTGCCAGCAGCTACCCTAGCGGGAGTAATAAAGGCAATGAGCAGTTCTTC.

V usage is TRBV6-1 and J usage is TRBJ2-7, with D perhaps TRBD2 (6 bases). The germline gives CDR1 MNHNS, CDR2 SASEGT. Trimming removed 3 bases from V and 1 base from J, with 7 bases in between. This CDR3 is 13 amino acids long. The CDR3 loop reads CASSEGGSYEQYF. As DNA, the CDR3 is TGTGCCAGCAGTGAGGGGGGTTCCTACGAGCAGTACTTC.

The chain joins TRBV7-3 to TRBJ2-1, with D perhaps matching TRBD1 or TRBD2 (6 bases each). V lost 5 bases, J lost 7 bases, and 12 bases lay in between. Germline V lookup: CDR1 SGHTA, CDR2 FQGTGA. This CDR3 is built from 13 residues. The CDR3 is CASSPEGGNEQFF. The CDR3 DNA reads as TGTGCCAGCAGCCCAGAAGGGGGGAATGAGCAGTTCTTC.

The V and J genes are TRBV12-3 or TRBV12-4 and TRBJ2-2, with 14 positions matching TRBD2. V lost 4 bases and J lost 4; bases outside the gene matches: 11. CDR3 length: 19 residues. The CDR3 region has the DNA TGTGCCAGCAGTTCGCTGACTAGCGGGGGGGCCCCGAGCACCGGGGAGCTGTTTTTT. This gives the protein CASSSLTSGGAPSTGELFF.

This rearrangement joins TRBV6-5 to TRBJ1-5; D unclear. V lost 0 bases and J lost 5, with 5 bases in between. This CDR3 is built from 13 residues. Germline CDR1 and CDR2: MNHEY and SVGAGI. CDR3 DNA: TGTGCCAGCAGTTACTCGGTGCATCAGCCCCAGCATTTT. It specifies CASSYSVHQPQHF.

V gene TRBV7-9 combines with J gene TRBJ1-2; tentatively, D is TRBD1 (5 bases). Germline CDR1 reads SEHNR; CDR2 reads FQNEAQ (reference sequence). CDR3 length: 14 residues. The V end lost 3 bases, the J end lost 2 bases, and 10 bases lay between the germline ends. CDR3 protein: CASSFGTGNYGYTF. As DNA, the CDR3 is TGTGCCAGCAGCTTCGGGACGGGAAACTATGGCTACACCTTC.

The chain joins TRBV6-2 or TRBV6-3 to TRBJ2-7; D possibly corresponds to TRBD1 (5 bases). V was pared by 6 bases and J by 1 base, with 10 bases between. Germline CDR1 MNHEY, CDR2 SVGEGT. CDR3 size: 13 residues. CDR3 bases: TGTGCCAGCAGCGACAGCAATTCCTACGAGCAGTACTTC. The encoded protein is CASSDSNSYEQYF.

As DNA, the CDR3 is TGCAGTGCTAGACCAACTAGCGGGAGGCACGAGCAGTACTTC. Protein sequence: CSARPTSGRHEQYF. This rearrangement joins TRBV20-1 to TRBJ2-7; 12 nucleotides match TRBD2. Trimming removed 2 bases from V and 5 bases from J; junction bases left unmatched: 4. Germline V CDR1 and CDR2: DFQATT, SNEGSKA (reference sequence). The CDR3 spans 14 residues.

J is TRBJ2-3 and V is TRBV27; 9 bases are shared with TRBD2. Trimming cost V 5 bases and J 3 bases; bases outside gene matches: 18. The CDR3 loop spans 19 amino acids. Germline loops: CDR1 MNHEY, CDR2 SMNVEV (reference sequence). DNA for the CDR3: TGTGCCAGCAGTCCAAAAGCCATCCATAGCGGGAGAACGACAGATACGCAGTATTTT. Its translation: CASSPKAIHSGRTTDTQYF.

The gene calls are TRBV7-4 and TRBJ1-2; D is unclear. CDR3 length equals 14 residues. Germline CDR1 reads SGHVT; CDR2 reads SQSDAQ. V shed 1 base and J shed 8 bases, with 14 bases lying between them. DNA for the CDR3: TGTGCCAGCAGCTTAGTCGGCCAGGTGATCGGCTACACCTTC. It yields the protein CASSLVGQVIGYTF. Full variable domain (remainder filled in from reference TRBV7-4 and TRBJ1-2): GAGVSQSPRYKVAKRGRDVALRCDSISGHVTLYWYRQTLGQGSEVLTYSQSDAQRDKSGRPSGRFSAERPERSVSTLKIQRTEQGDSAVYLCASSLVGQVIGYTFGSGTRLTVV.

This clonotype occurred a few times. The chain combines TRBV6-8 with TRBJ2-1, with 7 bases matching TRBD1. The length of the CDR3 is 16 residues. The V gene end was trimmed by 5 bases and the J gene end by 4 bases; junction bases not matched to a gene: 11. Germline CDR1 reads MNHGY; CDR2 reads SAAAGT. Here the CDR3 DNA reads TGTGCCAGCAGTCACCTCCCGGGGACAGCGTACAATGAGCAGTTCTTC. It is translated as CASSHLPGTAYNEQFF.

The V call is TRBV13, the J call TRBJ1-2; 9 bases are a match to TRBD1. CDR3 length: 14 residues. The germline gives CDR1 PRHDT, CDR2 FYEKMQ (reference sequence). The ends lost 5 bases at V and 4 bases at J; junction bases unmatched: 5. The CDR3 coding sequence is TGTGCCAGCAGCCGAGGGACAGGGACCTATGGCTACACCTTC. Its protein is CASSRGTGTYGYTF.

V is TRBV7-9 and J is TRBJ2-1, with TRBD1 identical over 12 bases. The CDR3 is 18 amino acids. V was clipped by 5 bases and J by 4 bases; unmatched bases: 12. The germline gives CDR1 SEHNR, CDR2 FQNEAQ (reference sequence). The CDR3 sequence is CASSAGTGGGSLYNEQFF. The CDR3 region has the DNA TGTGCCAGCAGCGCCGGGACAGGGGGCGGATCCCTTTACAATGAGCAGTTCTTC.

This clonotype was seen only a few times. J is TRBJ2-1 and V is TRBV7-6; 7 nucleotides agree with TRBD2. This CDR3 region has 15 residues. V was clipped by 1 base and J by 8 bases; unmatched bases: 8. Germline V lookup: CDR1 SGHVS, CDR2 FNYEAQ. DNA of the CDR3: TGTGCCAGCAGCTTAGGGGGCGGGAGTTACTATGAGCAGTTCTTC. It encodes CASSLGGGSYYEQFF.

This clonotype was counted ten times or more. The V call is TRBV7-2, the J call TRBJ2-7; 10 bases agree with TRBD2. V dropped 5 bases and J dropped 5; count of bases not matched to a gene: 9. The CDR3 is 15 residues long. In germline, CDR1 is SGHTA, CDR2 FQGNSA. The CDR3 DNA reads as TGTGCCAGCAGCCTACCTGGACTAGCGGCCGACGAGCAGTACTTC. Its translation: CASSLPGLAADEQYF.

The V call is TRBV6-6, the J call TRBJ2-1; tentatively, D is TRBD2 (6 bases). The germline V and J ends were trimmed by 8 bases and 1 base, with 9 bases remaining between them. This CDR3 spans 13 amino acids. CDR1 is MNHNY and CDR2 is SVGAGI in the germline V gene (reference sequence). The CDR3 loop is CASVAESYNEQFF. The CDR3 nucleotides are TGTGCCAGCGTAGCGGAATCCTACAATGAGCAGTTCTTC.

The CDR3 here is CASSRDRVRGNQPQHF. The DNA of the CDR3 is TGTGCCAGCAGCCGAGACAGGGTAAGGGGCAATCAGCCCCAGCATTTT. The chain carries TRBV4-2 and TRBJ1-5, with TRBD1 identical over 7 bases. Germline V gene sequence: CDR1 LGHNA, CDR2 YNFKEQ. There are 16 residues in the CDR3. With 4 bases clipped from V and 2 bases from J, the junction kept 8 bases outside the gene matches.

This clonotype was observed a handful of times. The chain combines TRBV28 with TRBJ2-5; D is undetermined. The CDR3 has 13 amino acids. V gave up 6 bases and J gave up 2 bases, with 10 bases separating them. Germline CDR1 and CDR2: MDHEN and SYDVKM. Here the CDR3 reads CASSPGIQETQYF. The CDR3 DNA is TGTGCCAGCAGCCCCGGCATACAAGAGACCCAGTACTTC.

This clonotype was seen ten or more times. This sequence joins TRBV7-6 and TRBJ2-3, with TRBD2 matching over 14 bases. Trimming removed 9 bases from V and 5 bases from J; junction bases left unmatched: 1. Germline-derived CDR1 and CDR2 are SGHVS and FNYEAQ. The CDR3 contains 13 residues. The DNA of the CDR3 is TGTGCCAGTGGACTAGCGGGAGGAGATACGCAGTATTTT. Protein sequence: CASGLAGGDTQYF. The whole variable domain, remainder taken from reference TRBV7-6 and TRBJ2-3, is GAGVSQSPRYKVTKRGQDVALRCDPISGHVSLYWYRQALGQGPEFLTYFNYEAQQDKSGLPNDRFSAERPEGSISTLTIQRTEQRDSAMYRCASGLAGGDTQYFGPGTRLTVL.

The chain carries TRBV24-1 and TRBJ2-1; 7 bases align to TRBD2. This CDR3 is built from 15 residues. V was clipped by 6 bases and J by 5 bases; unmatched bases: 9. Germline V CDR1 and CDR2: KGHDR, SFDVKD. The CDR3, as DNA: TGTGCCACCAGTCTCGGCGGGGGAGTAGACAATGAGCAGTTCTTC. It yields the protein CATSLGGGVDNEQFF.

The gene calls are TRBV11-3 and TRBJ2-3, with 8 bases matching TRBD1. Trimming cost V 4 bases and J 6 bases; bases outside gene matches: 6. CDR1 and CDR2 (germline): SGHNT, YENEEA. The CDR3 has 14 amino acids. The CDR3 sequence is CASSSRQGMDTQYF. CDR3 in DNA: TGTGCCAGCAGCTCCAGACAGGGGATGGATACGCAGTATTTT.

J is TRBJ2-1 and V is TRBV20-1; D tentatively fits TRBD1 or TRBD2 (6 bases each). The V and J ends lost 3 bases and 4 bases respectively, with 10 bases between them. Germline V lookup: CDR1 DFQATT, CDR2 SNEGSKA (reference sequence). This CDR3 comprises 13 residues. This CDR3 is CSARGGSYNEQFF. Written as DNA, the CDR3 is TGCAGTGCTAGGGGGGGCTCTTACAATGAGCAGTTCTTC.

The count of this clonotype is one. The chain recombines TRBV7-2 with TRBJ1-1, with 8 bases lining up with TRBD1. The CDR3 is 14 amino acids. The ends lost 5 bases at V and 10 bases at J; junction bases unmatched: 12. Per the germline V gene, CDR1 is SGHTA and CDR2 is FQGNSA. CDR3 nucleotide sequence: TGTGCCAGCAGCGCATCAGGGGGCCTAGATTCAGCTTTCTTT. Residues: CASSASGGLDSAFF.

This chain joins TRBV12-3 or TRBV12-4 and TRBJ2-5, with 11 bases matching TRBD2. CDR3 size: 16 residues. V lost 5 bases to trimming and J lost 1 base; unmatched junction nucleotides: 6. This chain's CDR3 is CASSPGTSGLQETQYF. CDR3 sequence (DNA): TGTGCCAGCAGTCCAGGGACTAGCGGTCTCCAAGAGACCCAGTACTTC.

This clonotype was detected only a few times. This rearrangement joins TRBV7-2 to TRBJ2-1; possibly TRBD1 or TRBD2 for D (5 bases each). V was shortened by 6 bases and J by 4 bases, with 10 bases between the two germline ends. This CDR3 is 13 amino acids long. Germline lookup yields CDR1 SGHTA and CDR2 FQGNSA. CDR3 amino acids: CASSPGRYNEQFF. Written as DNA, the CDR3 is TGTGCCAGCAGTCCGGGACGGTACAATGAGCAGTTCTTC.

J is TRBJ2-5 and V is TRBV28; D not certain. V was pared by 3 bases and J by 0 bases, with 11 bases between. The CDR3 is made up of 15 amino acids. Germline V lookup: CDR1 MDHEN, CDR2 SYDVKM. The DNA of the CDR3 is TGTGCCAGCAGTTTCCCGGAAAAGTACCAAGAGACCCAGTACTTC. This codes for CASSFPEKYQETQYF.

The V gene is TRBV20-1, the J gene TRBJ2-3; D remains unclear. Germline CDR1 is DFQATT and CDR2 is SNEGSKA (reference sequence). This CDR3 is built from 11 residues. Deletions cut 6 bases from V and 3 bases from J, with 7 bases between. CDR3 nucleotide sequence: TGCAGTGCCCTCCTGACAGATACGCAGTATTTT. This translates into CSALLTDTQYF.

The CDR3 loop reads CASSPYTGGARLRETQYF. CDR3 DNA sequence: TGTGCCAGCAGCCCATACACTGGGGGCGCTAGACTCAGGGAGACCCAGTACTTC. The V and J genes are TRBV7-6 and TRBJ2-5; D perhaps matches TRBD1 (6 bases). Germline CDR1 reads SGHVS; CDR2 reads FNYEAQ. The V and J ends lost 5 bases and 5 bases respectively, with 27 bases between them. This CDR3 region has 18 residues. Complete variable domain (other parts from reference TRBV7-6 and TRBJ2-5): GAGVSQSPRYKVTKRGQDVALRCDPISGHVSLYWYRQALGQGPEFLTYFNYEAQQDKSGLPNDRFSAERPEGSISTLTIQRTEQRDSAMYRCASSPYTGGARLRETQYFGPGTRLLVL.